Following are 12 T cell receptor beta chains from one sample sequenced in a study of blood T cell repertoires in COVID-19. Libraries were prepared by immunoSEQ multiplex PCR; TCRdb keeps only in-frame clonotypes and omits some of them. The data show about 83,000 clones, about 87% seen once. The sequenced sample was peripheral blood. The receptors originated from an elderly man with active or convalescent COVID-19.

The chain couples TRBV2 to TRBJ1-3, with D unresolved. This CDR3 spans 14 amino acids. V was clipped by 6 bases and J by 7 bases, with 16 bases between them. Germline CDR1 SNHLY, CDR2 FYNNEI. As DNA, the CDR3 is TGTGCCAGCAGACCTCAGGAGGGCTCGAACACCATATATTTT. Translating it yields CASRPQEGSNTIYF.

This clone was detected once. V usage is TRBV6-5 and J usage is TRBJ1-4; TRBD1 aligns across 8 bases. The CDR3 loop spans 14 amino acids. Germline V lookup: CDR1 MNHEY, CDR2 SVGAGI. V lost 5 bases to trimming and J lost 3 bases; unmatched junction nucleotides: 2. The CDR3 here is CASSRTGPNEKLFF. The CDR3 coding sequence is TGTGCCAGCAGTCGGACAGGGCCTAATGAAAAACTGTTTTTT.

The rearrangement joins TRBV15 to TRBJ1-5; 7 bases map to TRBD1. Looked up from germline, CDR1 is LNHNV and CDR2 is YYDKDF (reference sequence). V was clipped by 3 bases and J by 6 bases; unmatched bases: 8. There are 15 residues in the CDR3. The CDR3 DNA follows: TGTGCCACCAGCAGCGGAGCAGGGGGTAGTCAGCCCCAGCATTTT. This gives the protein CATSSGAGGSQPQHF.

The chain combines TRBV5-6 with TRBJ1-3; D remains ambiguous. The CDR3 extends over 15 amino acids. V was cut by 0 bases and J by 0 bases, with 7 bases left in between. CDR1 and CDR2 (germline): SGHDT, YYEEEE. The CDR3 bases are TGTGCCAGCAGCTTGGTTGGAGACTCTGGAAACACCATATATTTT. Residues: CASSLVGDSGNTIYF.

The chain employs TRBV28 and TRBJ2-3, with a weak D call TRBD2 (5 bases). CDR1 and CDR2 from the germline V gene are MDHEN and SYDVKM. This CDR3 contains 14 residues. V dropped 5 bases and J dropped 1 base, with 10 bases sitting between them. The CDR3 DNA sequence: TGTGCCAGCAGTCCCACCGGGGGCACAGATACGCAGTATTTT. Translating gives CASSPTGGTDTQYF.

This clone was observed a few times. This chain uses TRBV5-4 with TRBJ1-5, with D unresolved. There are 13 residues in the CDR3. CDR1 SGHNT and CDR2 YYREEE come from the germline V gene (reference sequence). Trimming took off 5 bases at V and 5 bases at J, with 11 bases between the two ends. The CDR3 nucleotides are TGTGCCAGCAGTTTAGACACTGATCAGCCCCAGCATTTT. It specifies CASSLDTDQPQHF.

This chain joins TRBV27 and TRBJ2-7; perhaps TRBD1 as D (5 bases). Germline CDR1 reads MNHEY; CDR2 reads SMNVEV (reference sequence). The CDR3 is made up of 14 amino acids. V lost 3 bases, J lost 3 bases, and 12 bases lay in between. The CDR3 spells CASSFGPRDYEQYV. The CDR3 DNA follows: TGTGCCAGCAGTTTCGGTCCCAGGGACTACGAGCAGTACGTC.

V and J are TRBV24-1 and TRBJ1-1; TRBD1 is a possible D gene (5 bases). The CDR3 has 15 residues. CDR1 and CDR2 from the germline V gene are KGHDR and SFDVKD. The ends were cut back, 3 bases at V and 3 bases at J, with 13 bases in the middle. This CDR3 reads CATSDARTGDTEAFF. The CDR3 coding sequence is TGTGCCACCAGTGATGCCCGAACGGGGGACACTGAAGCTTTCTTT.

The V gene is TRBV5-1, the J gene TRBJ2-2; 7 nucleotides agree with TRBD2. The V gene end was trimmed by 4 bases and the J gene end by 6 bases; junction bases not matched to a gene: 9. The CDR3 runs to 15 residues. Germline CDR1 SGHRS, CDR2 YFSETQ. CDR3: CASSPGGDPAGELFF. CDR3 DNA sequence: TGCGCCAGCAGCCCGGGGGGAGATCCGGCCGGGGAGCTGTTTTTT.

V usage is TRBV7-2 and J usage is TRBJ1-5, with TRBD1 matching over 8 bases. This CDR3 is built from 15 residues. After removal of 2 bases from V and 9 bases from J, the junction contained 9 bases not matched to a gene. From germline, CDR1 is SGHTA and CDR2 FQGNSA. The DNA of the CDR3 is TGTGCCAGCAGCTTAAAGACAGGGGAGAATATGCCCCAGCATTTT. Translated: CASSLKTGENMPQHF.

V and J are TRBV11-3 and TRBJ2-3; TRBD2 aligns across 7 bases. The CDR3 extends over 14 amino acids. The V gene's germline CDR1 is SGHNT and CDR2 YENEEA. V was pared by 1 base and J by 5 bases, with 3 bases of the junction left unmatched. CDR3 in DNA: TGTGCCAGCAGCTTAGCGGGGGGTCGAGATACGCAGTATTTT. Protein: CASSLAGGRDTQYF.

The chain is built from TRBV3-1 (or the pseudogene TRBV3-2) and TRBJ2-3; D unresolved. This CDR3 is built from 14 residues. Germline V gene sequence: CDR1 LGHDT, CDR2 YNNKEL (reference sequence). V lost 4 bases, J lost 6 bases, and 14 bases lay in between. The CDR3 bases are TGTGCCAGCAGCCCGAGACTGGCCGGGGATACGCAGTATTTT. Amino acid sequence: CASSPRLAGDTQYF.